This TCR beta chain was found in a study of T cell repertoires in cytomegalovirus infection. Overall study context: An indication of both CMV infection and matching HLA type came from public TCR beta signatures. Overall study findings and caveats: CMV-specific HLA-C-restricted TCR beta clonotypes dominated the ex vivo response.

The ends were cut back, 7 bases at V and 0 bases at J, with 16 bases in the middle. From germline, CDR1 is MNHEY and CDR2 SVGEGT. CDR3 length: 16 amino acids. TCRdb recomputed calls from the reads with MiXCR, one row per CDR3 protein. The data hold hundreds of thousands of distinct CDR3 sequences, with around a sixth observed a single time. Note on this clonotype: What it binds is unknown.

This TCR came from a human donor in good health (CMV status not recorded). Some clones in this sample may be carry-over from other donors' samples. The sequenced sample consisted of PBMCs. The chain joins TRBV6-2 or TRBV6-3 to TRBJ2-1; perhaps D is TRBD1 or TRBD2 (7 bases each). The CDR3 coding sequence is TGTGCCAGCACCTCACGGGGGGACAGCTCCTACAATGAGCAGTTCTTC. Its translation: CASTSRGDSSYNEQFF.